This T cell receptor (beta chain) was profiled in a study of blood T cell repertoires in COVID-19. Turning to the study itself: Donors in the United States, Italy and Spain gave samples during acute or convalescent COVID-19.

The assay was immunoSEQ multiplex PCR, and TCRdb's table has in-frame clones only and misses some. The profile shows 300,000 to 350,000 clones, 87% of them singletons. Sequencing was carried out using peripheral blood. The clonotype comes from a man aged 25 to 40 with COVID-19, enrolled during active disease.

Here the CDR3 DNA reads TGTGCCAGCAGCTTAGTAGCCGGGGAGACCTACAATGAGCAGTTCTTC. Translated: CASSLVAGETYNEQFF. The rearrangement uses TRBV11-2 and TRBJ2-1; TRBD2 might be the D (5 bases). This CDR3 contains 16 residues. Germline V lookup: CDR1 SGHAT, CDR2 FQNNGV. V shed 1 base and J shed 2 bases, with 12 bases lying between them.